These 9 T cell receptor beta chains originate from one sample sequenced in a study of prognosis after radiotherapy for stage I lung cancer. Amplification of the TCR beta CDR3 (from genomic DNA) was done by two-round multiplex PCR. Round one of PCR was performed, and it used primers specific to each TRBV and TRBJ gene. TCRdb recomputed calls from the multiplex PCR reads with MiXCR, one row per CDR3 protein. The table has some 30,000 distinct CDR3 sequences, about 43% seen once. This material consisted of PBMCs, taken before or after stereotactic body radiation therapy (not recorded which). The receptors derive from a donor aged 50 or older with non-small cell lung cancer.

In its sample, this clonotype was seen many times. The chain employs TRBV7-6 and TRBJ1-5; no clear D gene. Germline values: CDR1 SGHVS, CDR2 FNYEAQ. CDR3 length: 13 amino acids. V was trimmed by 5 bases and J by 8 bases, leaving 13 bases between them. The CDR3 here is CASSRTVGEPQHF. The CDR3 DNA is TGTGCCAGCAGCAGAACGGTCGGTGAGCCCCAGCATTTT.

The rearrangement joins TRBV6-2 or TRBV6-3 to TRBJ1-1; D remains unclear. Between the trimmed V and J ends, which lost 6 bases and 4 bases, there was a span of 12 bases. Germline CDR1 is MNHEY and CDR2 is SVGEGT. CDR3 length: 13 amino acids. The DNA for the CDR3 is TGTGCCAGCAGGGGCAGTGAGGCCACTGAAGCTTTCTTT. Amino acid sequence: CASRGSEATEAFF.

This clonotype is medium-sized. The chain joins TRBV20-1 to TRBJ2-1; the D gene could be TRBD1 or TRBD2 (6 bases each). This CDR3 region has 14 residues. From germline, CDR1 is DFQATT and CDR2 SNEGSKA (reference sequence). The CDR3 nucleotides read TGCAGCGCGGAGGGGGGAGGAGCCTACAATGAGCAGTTCTTC. Translated: CSAEGGGAYNEQFF.

Note on this clonotype: No conserved phenylalanine or tryptophan is present at the end of the CDR3, so a read error is the likely explanation. The rearrangement uses TRBV28 and TRBJ2-5; tentative D call: TRBD2 (5 bases). Germline CDR1 reads MDHEN; CDR2 reads SYDVKM. Trimming removed 3 bases at V and 4 bases at J, with 9 bases between. CDR3 size: 13 residues. In DNA form, the CDR3 reads TGTGCCAGCAGTTTCCAGGAGGTAGAGACCCAGTACCTC. Amino acids: CASSFQEVETQYL.

Regarding this clonotype: At one boundary the junction diverges from the germline segment, which might be a read error. V gene TRBV7-9 combines with J gene TRBJ1-2; tentative D call: TRBD1 (5 bases). CDR3 length equals 15 residues. Looked up from germline, CDR1 is SEHNR and CDR2 is FQNEAQ (reference sequence). DNA of the CDR3: TGTGCCAGAAGCTTATATTCGCTTGGGACGGATGGCTACACCTTC. Translated: CARSLYSLGTDGYTF.

This clonotype appeared many times. J is TRBJ1-4 and V is TRBV19; perhaps TRBD1 as D (5 bases). The V gene lost 7 bases and the J gene lost 4 bases, with 16 bases spanning the gap. CDR1 LNHDA and CDR2 SQIVND come from the germline V gene (reference sequence). The CDR3 sequence is 15 residues long. Written as DNA, the CDR3 is TGTGCCAGTACCGACCGACAGACTTTTAATGAAAAACTGTTTTTT. It translates to CASTDRQTFNEKLFF.

The chain carries TRBV20-1 and TRBJ2-4; the match to TRBD2 covers 8 bases. The CDR3 contains 18 residues. V shed 5 bases and J 4 bases; nucleotides not matched to a gene: 19. The germline CDR1 and CDR2 sequences are DFQATT and SNEGSKA (reference sequence). The CDR3 sequence is CSAPPGGLAGWGKNIQYF. CDR3 DNA: TGCAGTGCTCCCCCGGGAGGGCTAGCGGGTTGGGGGAAAAACATTCAGTACTTC.

On this clonotype: At one of its ends the junction is not consistent with the germline gene, which may arise from a read error. This chain joins TRBV20-1 and TRBJ1-1, with D unresolved. Germline V gene data show CDR1 as DFQATT and CDR2 as SNEGSKA (reference sequence). The CDR3 is 14 residues long. The CDR3 sequence: CSEWGGARNTEAFF. CDR3 nucleotide sequence: TGCAGTGAGTGGGGTGGAGCTAGAAACACTGAAGCCTTCTTT.

The chain combines TRBV5-1 with TRBJ1-6; D call uncertain. This CDR3 is 15 amino acids long. Germline CDR1 and CDR2: SGHRS and YFSETQ. Trimming cost V 0 bases and J 5 bases, with 9 bases left between them. Here the CDR3 reads CASSLGVGDNSPLHF. CDR3 nucleotide sequence: TGCGCCAGCAGCTTGGGGGTCGGGGATAATTCACCCCTCCACTTT.